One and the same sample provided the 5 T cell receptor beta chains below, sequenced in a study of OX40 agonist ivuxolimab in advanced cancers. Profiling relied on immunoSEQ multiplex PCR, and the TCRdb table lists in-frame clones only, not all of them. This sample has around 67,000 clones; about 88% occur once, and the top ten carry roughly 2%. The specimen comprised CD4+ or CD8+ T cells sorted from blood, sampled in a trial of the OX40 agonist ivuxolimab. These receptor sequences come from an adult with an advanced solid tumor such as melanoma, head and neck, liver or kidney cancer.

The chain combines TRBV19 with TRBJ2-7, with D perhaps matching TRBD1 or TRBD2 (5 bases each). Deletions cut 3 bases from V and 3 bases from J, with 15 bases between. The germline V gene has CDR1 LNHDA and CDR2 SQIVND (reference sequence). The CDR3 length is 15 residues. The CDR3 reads CASSIGVGTLYEQYF. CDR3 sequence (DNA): TGTGCCAGTAGTATTGGGGTGGGGACCCTCTACGAGCAGTACTTC.

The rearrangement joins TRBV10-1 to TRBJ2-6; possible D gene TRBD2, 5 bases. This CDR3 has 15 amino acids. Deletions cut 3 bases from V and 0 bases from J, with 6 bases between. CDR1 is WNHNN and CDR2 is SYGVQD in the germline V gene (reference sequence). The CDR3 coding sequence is TGCGCCAGCAGTGAAGGAGGCTCTGGGGCCAACGTCCTGACTTTC. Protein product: CASSEGGSGANVLTF.

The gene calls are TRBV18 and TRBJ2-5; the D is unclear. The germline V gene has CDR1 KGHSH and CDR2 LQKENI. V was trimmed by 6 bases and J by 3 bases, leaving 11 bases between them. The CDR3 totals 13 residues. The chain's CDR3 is CASSLNWEETQYF. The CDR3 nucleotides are TGTGCCAGCTCGCTCAATTGGGAAGAGACCCAGTACTTC.

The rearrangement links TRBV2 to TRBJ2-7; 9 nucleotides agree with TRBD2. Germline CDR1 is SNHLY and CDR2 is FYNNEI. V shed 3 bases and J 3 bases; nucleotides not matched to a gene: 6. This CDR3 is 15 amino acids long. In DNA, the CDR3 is TGTGCCAGCAGTGATAGCGGGAGTGCTCGCTACGAGCAGTACTTC. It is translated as CASSDSGSARYEQYF.

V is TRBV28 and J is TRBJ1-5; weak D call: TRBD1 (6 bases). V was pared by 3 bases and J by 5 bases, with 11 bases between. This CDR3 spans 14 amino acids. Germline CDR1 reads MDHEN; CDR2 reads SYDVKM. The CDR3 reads CASSFAGVDQPQHF. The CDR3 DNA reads TGTGCCAGCAGTTTTGCAGGGGTAGATCAGCCCCAGCATTTT.